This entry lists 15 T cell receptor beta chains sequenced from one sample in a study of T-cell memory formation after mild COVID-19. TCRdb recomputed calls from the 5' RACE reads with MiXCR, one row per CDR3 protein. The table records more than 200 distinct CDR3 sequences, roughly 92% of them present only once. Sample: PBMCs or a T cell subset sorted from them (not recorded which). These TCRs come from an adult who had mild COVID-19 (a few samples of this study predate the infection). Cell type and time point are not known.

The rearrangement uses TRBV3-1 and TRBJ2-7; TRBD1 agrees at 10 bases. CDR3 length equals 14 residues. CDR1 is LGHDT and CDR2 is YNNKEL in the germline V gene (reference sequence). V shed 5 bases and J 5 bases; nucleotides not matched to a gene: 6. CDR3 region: CASSDPTGGDEQYF. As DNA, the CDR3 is TGTGCCAGCAGCGACCCGACAGGGGGCGACGAGCAGTACTTC.

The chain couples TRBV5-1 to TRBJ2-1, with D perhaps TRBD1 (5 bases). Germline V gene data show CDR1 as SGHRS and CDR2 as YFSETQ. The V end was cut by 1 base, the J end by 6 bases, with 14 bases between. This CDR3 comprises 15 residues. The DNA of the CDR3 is TGCGCCAGCAGCTTGTGGCAGGGCCCAGGCAATGAGCAGTTCTTC. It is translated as CASSLWQGPGNEQFF.

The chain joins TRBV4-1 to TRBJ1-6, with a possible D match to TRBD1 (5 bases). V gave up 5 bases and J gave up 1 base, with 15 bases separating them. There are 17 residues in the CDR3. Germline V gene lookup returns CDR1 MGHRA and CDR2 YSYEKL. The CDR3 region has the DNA TGCGCCAGCAGCTCCCGCGGGGGAAGATCCTATAATTCACCCCTCCACTTT. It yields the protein CASSSRGGRSYNSPLHF.

CDR3 in amino acids: CASSPDGSYGYTF. CDR3 bases: TGCGCCAGCAGCCCCGACGGATCCTATGGCTACACCTTC. The chain joins TRBV5-1 to TRBJ1-2; D unclear. Trimming shortened V by 4 bases and J by 4 bases, and 11 bases separated the two germline ends. The germline V gene has CDR1 SGHRS and CDR2 YFSETQ. This CDR3 has 13 amino acids.

In DNA form, the CDR3 reads TGTGCCACCGCGCTGGGACAGGGAATAGACAATGAGCAGTTCTTC. Translated: CATALGQGIDNEQFF. J is TRBJ2-1 and V is TRBV24-1; TRBD1 matches at 9 bases. Losses at the gene ends were 9 bases for V and 5 bases for J; bases not matched to a gene: 10. There are 15 residues in the CDR3. CDR1 is KGHDR, CDR2 SFDVKD, per germline.

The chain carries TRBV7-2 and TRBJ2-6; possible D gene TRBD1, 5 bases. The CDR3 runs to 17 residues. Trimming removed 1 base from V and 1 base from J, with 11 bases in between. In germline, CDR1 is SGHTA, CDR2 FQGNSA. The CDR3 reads CASSLGWQGSGANVLTF. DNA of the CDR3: TGTGCCAGCAGCTTAGGGTGGCAGGGATCTGGGGCCAACGTCCTGACTTTC.

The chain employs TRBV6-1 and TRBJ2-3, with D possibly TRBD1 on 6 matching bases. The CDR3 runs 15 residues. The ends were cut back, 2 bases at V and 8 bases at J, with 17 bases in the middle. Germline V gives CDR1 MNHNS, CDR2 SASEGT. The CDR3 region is CASSERPTGQTTQYF. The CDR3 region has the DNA TGTGCCAGCAGTGAAAGGCCAACAGGGCAAACTACGCAGTATTTT.

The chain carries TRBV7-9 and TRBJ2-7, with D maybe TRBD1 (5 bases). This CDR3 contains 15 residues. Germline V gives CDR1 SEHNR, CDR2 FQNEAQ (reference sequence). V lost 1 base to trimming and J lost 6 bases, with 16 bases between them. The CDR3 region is CASSLGQPGHFEQYF. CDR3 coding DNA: TGTGCCAGCAGCTTAGGACAGCCCGGACACTTCGAGCAGTACTTC.

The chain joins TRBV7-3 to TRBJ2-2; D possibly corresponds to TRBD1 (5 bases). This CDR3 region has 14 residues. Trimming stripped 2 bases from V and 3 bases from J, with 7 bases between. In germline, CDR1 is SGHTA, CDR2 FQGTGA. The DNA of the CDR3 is TGTGCCAGCAGCTTACCCAGGGACACCGGGGAGCTGTTTTTT. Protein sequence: CASSLPRDTGELFF.

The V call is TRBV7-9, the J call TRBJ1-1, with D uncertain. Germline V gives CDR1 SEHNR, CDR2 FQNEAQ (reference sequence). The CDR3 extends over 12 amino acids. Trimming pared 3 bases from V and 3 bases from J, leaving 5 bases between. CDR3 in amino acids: CASSFGDTEAFF. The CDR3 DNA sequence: TGTGCCAGCAGCTTCGGTGACACTGAAGCTTTCTTT.

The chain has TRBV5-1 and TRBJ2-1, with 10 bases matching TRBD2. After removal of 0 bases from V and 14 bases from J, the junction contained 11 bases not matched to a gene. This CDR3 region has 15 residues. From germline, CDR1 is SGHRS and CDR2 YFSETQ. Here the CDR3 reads CASSLAATAGGREFF. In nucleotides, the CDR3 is TGCGCCAGCAGCTTGGCCGCTACAGCGGGGGGGCGGGAGTTCTTC.

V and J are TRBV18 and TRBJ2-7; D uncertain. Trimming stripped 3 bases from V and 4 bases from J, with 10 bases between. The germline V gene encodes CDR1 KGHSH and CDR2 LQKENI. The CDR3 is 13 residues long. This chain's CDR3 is CASSPPGQYEQYF. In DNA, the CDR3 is TGTGCCAGCTCACCCCCCGGGCAGTACGAGCAGTACTTC.

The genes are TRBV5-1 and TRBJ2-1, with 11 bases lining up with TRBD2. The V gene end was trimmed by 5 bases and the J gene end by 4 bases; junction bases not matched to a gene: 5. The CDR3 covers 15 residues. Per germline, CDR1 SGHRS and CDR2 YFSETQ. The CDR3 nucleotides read TGCGCCAGCAGTGTAGGGACTAGCGGATACAATGAGCAGTTCTTC. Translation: CASSVGTSGYNEQFF.

The CDR3 reads CASSLRGAGVTDTQYF. The DNA of the CDR3 is TGTGCCAGCAGCTTAAGGGGCGCGGGGGTGACAGATACGCAGTATTTT. The genes are TRBV7-6 and TRBJ2-3; 7 bases align to TRBD2. Losses at the gene ends were 2 bases for V and 3 bases for J; bases not matched to a gene: 8. Germline V gene sequence: CDR1 SGHVS, CDR2 FNYEAQ. The CDR3 has 16 residues.

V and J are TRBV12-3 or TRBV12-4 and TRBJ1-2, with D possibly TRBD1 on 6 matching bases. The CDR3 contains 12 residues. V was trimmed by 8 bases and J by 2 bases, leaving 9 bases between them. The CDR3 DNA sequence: TGTGCCAGCTGGGGGGGCAACTATGGCTACACCTTC. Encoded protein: CASWGGNYGYTF.